These 24 T cell receptor beta chains share one sample of origin, sequenced in a study of shared clonotypes between healthy human individuals. Libraries were prepared by immunoSEQ multiplex PCR; TCRdb keeps only in-frame clonotypes and omits some of them. The sample holds approximately 2.1 million clones; approximately 95% are singletons and the top ten take around 0.4%. The source material was naive CD4+ T cells from PBMCs. Subset here: CD45RA+ positively selected. All receptors come from a man between 18 and 29 years old in good health. Some clones in this sample may be carry-over from other donors' samples.

This clone was seen only once. Other nucleotide sequences from this sample produce the same CDR3. The chain combines TRBV28 with TRBJ2-5; D gene uncertain. This CDR3 is 13 amino acids long. Deletions cut 3 bases from V and 2 bases from J, with 7 bases between. Looked up from germline, CDR1 is MDHEN and CDR2 is SYDVKM. This CDR3 is CASSFAGQETQYF. The CDR3 nucleotides read TGTGCCAGCAGTTTTGCCGGGCAAGAGACCCAGTACTTC.

This clone was detected once. The chain employs TRBV19 and TRBJ1-5; D possibly corresponds to TRBD1 (5 bases). Germline V lookup: CDR1 LNHDA, CDR2 SQIVND (reference sequence). This CDR3 spans 17 amino acids. V lost 7 bases, J lost 2 bases, and 21 bases lay in between. CDR3 sequence reads: CASTGRLDYSGNQPQHF. CDR3 in DNA: TGTGCCAGTACGGGACGGTTAGACTATAGTGGCAATCAGCCCCAGCATTTT.

This chain connects TRBV28 to TRBJ1-1; D not resolved. Trimming removed 6 bases at V and 4 bases at J, with 9 bases between. This CDR3 spans 12 amino acids. The germline gives CDR1 MDHEN, CDR2 SYDVKM. CDR3 region: CASSREGTEAFF. The CDR3 coding sequence is TGTGCCAGCAGCCGGGAGGGCACTGAAGCTTTCTTT.

About this clone: Other DNA sequences in this sample translate to the same CDR3. CDR3 bases: TGTGCCAGCAGCGTAGGTCGGGGGGAGCTGTTTTTT. This codes for CASSVGRGELFF. The chain carries TRBV9 and TRBJ2-2; the D is unclear. V gave up 0 bases and J gave up 8 bases, with 5 bases separating them. This CDR3 region has 12 residues. Germline V lookup: CDR1 SGDLS, CDR2 YYNGEE. Variable domain in full (rest from reference TRBV9 and TRBJ2-2): DSGVTQTPKHLITATGQRVTLRCSPRSGDLSVYWYQQSLDQGLQFLIQYYNGEERAKGNILERFSAQQFPDLHSELNLSSLELGDSALYFCASSVGRGELFFGEGSRLTVL.

This clone was seen a few times. The chain employs TRBV7-9 and TRBJ1-1; D remains ambiguous. CDR1 and CDR2 from the germline V gene are SEHNR and FQNEAQ (reference sequence). Between the trimmed V and J ends, which lost 1 base and 8 bases, there was a span of 11 bases. The CDR3 is made up of 13 amino acids. In DNA, the CDR3 is TGTGCCAGCAGCTTAGGTGTCGAGGGAGAAGCTTTCTTT. It is translated as CASSLGVEGEAFF.

V usage is TRBV11-2 and J usage is TRBJ2-5; 7 nucleotides match TRBD2. Germline V gene sequence: CDR1 SGHAT, CDR2 FQNNGV. There are 15 residues in the CDR3. With 3 bases clipped from V and 2 bases from J, the junction kept 6 bases outside the gene matches. The chain's CDR3 is CASSLRHGGQETQYF. CDR3 bases: TGTGCCAGCAGCTTGCGCCACGGGGGGCAAGAGACCCAGTACTTC.

The chain carries TRBV30 and TRBJ1-4; TRBD1 is a possible D gene (5 bases). This CDR3 is built from 16 residues. CDR1 and CDR2 from the germline V gene are GTSNPN and SVGIG (reference sequence). Trimming cost V 2 bases and J 8 bases, with 21 bases left between them. CDR3 coding DNA: TGTGCCTGGAGTTACGACCGGACCGGGGGGAAGGAAAAACTGTTTTTT. Translating it yields CAWSYDRTGGKEKLFF. Variable domain in full (rest from reference TRBV30 and TRBJ1-4): SQTIHQWPATLVQPVGSPLSLECTVEGTSNPNLYWYRQAAGRGLQLLFYSVGIGQISSEVPQNLSASRPQDRQFILSSKKLLLSDSGFYLCAWSYDRTGGKEKLFFGSGTQLSVL.

The chain employs TRBV27 and TRBJ2-7; D may be TRBD1 (6 bases). The CDR3 is made up of 13 amino acids. V dropped 6 bases and J dropped 5 bases, with 14 bases sitting between them. Germline V gives CDR1 MNHEY, CDR2 SMNVEV (reference sequence). Written as DNA, the CDR3 is TGTGCCAGCAGCTCCAGGGGTCCTCACGAGCAGTACTTC. Amino acids: CASSSRGPHEQYF.

This clone was seen just once. This sequence joins TRBV15 and TRBJ2-3; maybe TRBD2 (6 bases). Germline CDR1 is LNHNV and CDR2 is YYDKDF (reference sequence). This CDR3 region has 17 residues. V was pared by 4 bases and J by 1 base, with 18 bases between. CDR3 in amino acids: CATSTLARASGTDTQYF. In DNA form, the CDR3 reads TGTGCCACCAGCACACTTGCCCGAGCTAGCGGCACAGATACGCAGTATTTT.

In this sample, this clone turned up once. V usage is TRBV28 and J usage is TRBJ1-2; possible D gene TRBD1, 5 bases. Germline assignment: CDR1 MDHEN and CDR2 SYDVKM. Trimming stripped 6 bases from V and 1 base from J, with 9 bases between. The CDR3 consists of 13 residues. This chain's CDR3 is CASSYRSNYGYTF. For the CDR3, the DNA is TGTGCCAGCAGCTACAGGAGTAACTATGGCTACACCTTC.

The CDR3 region is CASSRMGRPGDTEAFF. The CDR3 coding sequence is TGTGCCAGCAGCCGGATGGGTCGACCTGGGGACACTGAAGCTTTCTTT. V is TRBV5-4 and J is TRBJ1-1; D gene uncertain. The CDR3 is made up of 16 amino acids. Germline CDR1 SGHNT, CDR2 YYREEE (reference sequence). V was clipped by 4 bases and J by 3 bases, with 19 bases between them.

A note on this clone: Distinct nucleotide sequences in the sample also encode this CDR3. The J gene is TRBJ1-3, the V gene TRBV28; D gene unclear. Germline-derived CDR1 and CDR2 are MDHEN and SYDVKM. This CDR3 is 13 amino acids long. V was trimmed by 6 bases and J by 4 bases, leaving 10 bases between them. The CDR3, as DNA: TGTGCCAGCAGAACCCCATCGGGAAACACCATATATTTT. Its protein is CASRTPSGNTIYF.

The chain couples TRBV7-3 to TRBJ2-1; 14 bases fit TRBD2. CDR1 is SGHTA, CDR2 FQGTGA, per germline. The ends lost 5 bases at V and 7 bases at J; junction bases unmatched: 1. This CDR3 is 14 amino acids long. DNA of the CDR3: TGTGCCAGCAGCCGGACTAGCGGGAGGAATGAGCAGTTCTTC. It codes for CASSRTSGRNEQFF.

The chain employs TRBV19 and TRBJ1-4, with D uncertain. Germline CDR1 is LNHDA and CDR2 is SQIVND (reference sequence). Trimming took 5 bases from V and 0 from J, leaving 10 bases between them. This CDR3 contains 15 residues. CDR3 DNA: TGTGCCAGTAGTGTTCGCCGCGCAACTAATGAAAAACTGTTTTTT. Amino acids: CASSVRRATNEKLFF.

As regards this clone: Other DNA sequences within the sample encode an identical CDR3. J is TRBJ1-3 and V is TRBV30; 7 bases line up with TRBD1. This CDR3 has 14 amino acids. CDR1 and CDR2 (germline): GTSNPN, SVGIG (reference sequence). The V segment lost 5 bases and the J segment 0 bases; nucleotides outside the gene matches: 4. CDR3 region: CAWGRTGSGNTIYF. CDR3 in DNA: TGTGCCTGGGGAAGGACAGGCTCTGGAAACACCATATATTTT.

This sequence joins TRBV6-1 and TRBJ2-3; 8 nucleotides align to TRBD2. This CDR3 comprises 15 residues. The germline V gene encodes CDR1 MNHNS and CDR2 SASEGT. The J segment lost 3 bases and the V segment lost 1 base, leaving 3 bases of the junction unmatched. CDR3 coding DNA: TGTGCCAGCAGTGAAGTAGCGGGGCTAACAGATACGCAGTATTTT. It is translated as CASSEVAGLTDTQYF.

This chain joins TRBV28 and TRBJ2-2; tentatively, D is TRBD2 (6 bases). Trimming left V 3 bases short and J 5 bases short, with 19 bases between. Germline V lookup: CDR1 MDHEN, CDR2 SYDVKM. This CDR3 spans 17 amino acids. The DNA for the CDR3 is TGTGCCAGCAGTTTTCCTCGGGGACTTCCCAAGACCGGGGAGCTGTTTTTT. Its translation: CASSFPRGLPKTGELFF.

The chain links TRBV28 to TRBJ2-1; D is uncertain. CDR1 is MDHEN and CDR2 is SYDVKM in the germline V gene. CDR3 length: 16 residues. V lost 2 bases, J lost 2 bases, and 13 bases lay in between. The CDR3 DNA follows: TGTGCCAGCAGTTTAGCAGCGTCCGCAGCCTACAATGAGCAGTTCTTC. This encodes CASSLAASAAYNEQFF. Drawing the rest from reference TRBV28 and TRBJ2-1, the complete variable domain is DVKVTQSSRYLVKRTGEKVFLECVQDMDHENMFWYRQDPGLGLRLIYFSYDVKMKEKGDIPEGYSVSREKKERFSLILESASTNQTSMYLCASSLAASAAYNEQFFGPGTRLTVL.

The rearrangement links TRBV9 to TRBJ2-3; 14 bases fit TRBD2. CDR3 length: 16 residues. In germline, CDR1 is SGDLS, CDR2 YYNGEE. With 8 bases clipped from V and 3 bases from J, the junction kept 8 bases outside the gene matches. CDR3 in amino acids: CASNPGLAGVTDTQYF. DNA of the CDR3: TGTGCCAGTAATCCGGGACTAGCGGGAGTGACAGATACGCAGTATTTT.

This chain connects TRBV5-1 to TRBJ1-4; D remains ambiguous. The CDR3 runs to 14 residues. V gave up 1 base and J gave up 6 bases, with 10 bases separating them. Germline lookup yields CDR1 SGHRS and CDR2 YFSETQ. The CDR3 DNA is TGCGCCAGCAGCTTGTACCTCCTGGATGAAAAACTGTTTTTT. As protein: CASSLYLLDEKLFF.

The CDR3 reads CASSFGNEQFF. The CDR3 DNA reads as TGCGCCAGCAGTTTCGGCAATGAGCAGTTCTTC. The chain is built from TRBV10-2 and TRBJ2-1; the D is unclear. Trimming left V 5 bases short and J 6 bases short, with 5 bases between. The CDR3 is 11 amino acids. Germline CDR1 is WSHSY and CDR2 is SAAADI.

The chain links TRBV6-6 to TRBJ1-2, with 9 positions matching TRBD1. The V gene end was trimmed by 6 bases and the J gene end by 6 bases; junction bases not matched to a gene: 11. This CDR3 has 15 residues. CDR1 is MNHNY, CDR2 SVGAGI, per germline (reference sequence). The CDR3 here is CASSRGTGSLDGYTF. CDR3 coding DNA: TGTGCCAGCAGCCGGGGGACAGGGAGTTTGGATGGCTACACCTTC.

The chain carries TRBV5-6 and TRBJ2-6, with D unclear. Germline CDR1 and CDR2: SGHDT and YYEEEE. V was shortened by 2 bases and J by 0 bases, with 12 bases between the two germline ends. This CDR3 has 17 amino acids. The DNA for the CDR3 is TGTGCCAGCAGCTTACGGGTGGCAAGCTCTGGGGCCAACGTCCTGACTTTC. Its protein is CASSLRVASSGANVLTF.

The chain links TRBV9 to TRBJ2-7, with D possibly being TRBD1 (5 bases). The CDR3 covers 14 residues. In germline, CDR1 is SGDLS, CDR2 YYNGEE. V lost 4 bases and J lost 3, with 14 bases in between. As DNA, the CDR3 is TGTGCCAGCAGCCCAAGACAGCCATTCTACGAGCAGTACTTC. Amino acids: CASSPRQPFYEQYF.